The TCR beta chain described here comes from a study of response to subunit inactivated influenza vaccine. Whole-study findings and limits: Authors suggested seasonal influenza vaccinations each recruit few new T cells.

Germline V gene lookup returns CDR1 SGHDT and CDR2 YYEEEE. Between the trimmed V and J ends, which lost 1 base and 6 bases, there was a span of 11 bases. The length of the CDR3 is 14 residues. Regarding this clonotype: No antigen is known for it. This may arise from a read error, as a much more abundant clone is one base away. The missing conserved phenylalanine or tryptophan at the end of this CDR3 makes a read error likely.

From the RT-PCR reads, TCRdb called clonotypes with MiXCR, one entry per CDR3 protein. Here the sample spans around 710,000 distinct CDR3 sequences, roughly 14% being singletons. The rearrangement uses TRBV5-6 and TRBJ2-1; D not resolved. The material sequenced was PBMCs from blood, taken around 14 days before vaccination. This TCR was sampled from a man in his fifties who received an inactivated influenza vaccine. The CDR3 DNA is TGTGCCAGCAGCTTGAGCTATGCTCGCAATGAGCAGTTCCTC. Residues: CASSLSYARNEQFL.